The present entry profiles one TCR beta chain with its context. Germline values: CDR1 MNHEY, CDR2 SVGAGI. The V gene lost 10 bases and the J gene lost 5 bases, with 15 bases spanning the gap. The CDR3 contains 12 residues. The record originates from a study of blood T cell repertoires in COVID-19. Across the whole study: COVID-19 samples from acute and convalescent phases originated in the United States, Italy and Spain. T cells, B-cell-depleted T cells, or PBMCs supplied cDNA or gDNA.

Sequenced by immunoSEQ multiplex PCR; TCRdb stores in-frame clones only, minus some. The table has some 200,000 clones, 80% to 85% seen once; the top ten hold less than 6.5%. This TCR came from a woman aged 55-75 years who had recovered from COVID-19. This chain connects TRBV6-5 to TRBJ2-7, with TRBD2 as a possible D gene (5 bases). The sequenced sample consisted of peripheral blood. For the CDR3, the DNA is TGTGCCACCGCCCTAGACTACCACGAGCAGTACTTC. Protein sequence: CATALDYHEQYF.